This TCR beta chain was captured by sequencing in a study of shared clonotypes between healthy human individuals. Regarding the study as a whole: Expectations were that clonotype sharing among donors would be affected by sequencing depth. Sample collection involved blood only; tissue repertoires are likely different. Generally, estimated richness proved larger in naive subsets than it did in memory subsets.

The CDR3 has 16 amino acids. Deletions cut 4 bases from V and 2 bases from J, with 13 bases between. Per the germline V gene, CDR1 is SGDLS and CDR2 is YYNGEE. This clone was recorded once. Its antigen is unknown. This table comes from immunoSEQ multiplex PCR, and its TCRdb copy is limited to in-frame clones, with some not included. This sample has some 690,000 clones, with around 90% found just once. The material sequenced was memory CD8+ T cells from PBMCs. Subset: CD45RO+ cells pooled with CCR7-negative TemRA cells. This receptor was identified in a young man in good health. Some clones in this sample may be carry-over from other donors' samples. The V and J genes are TRBV9 and TRBJ2-6, with a tentative D call TRBD2 (5 bases). CDR3 in DNA: TGTGCCAGCAGCCCACCGAACGGGGCTGGGGCCAACGTCCTGACTTTC. Its translation: CASSPPNGAGANVLTF.